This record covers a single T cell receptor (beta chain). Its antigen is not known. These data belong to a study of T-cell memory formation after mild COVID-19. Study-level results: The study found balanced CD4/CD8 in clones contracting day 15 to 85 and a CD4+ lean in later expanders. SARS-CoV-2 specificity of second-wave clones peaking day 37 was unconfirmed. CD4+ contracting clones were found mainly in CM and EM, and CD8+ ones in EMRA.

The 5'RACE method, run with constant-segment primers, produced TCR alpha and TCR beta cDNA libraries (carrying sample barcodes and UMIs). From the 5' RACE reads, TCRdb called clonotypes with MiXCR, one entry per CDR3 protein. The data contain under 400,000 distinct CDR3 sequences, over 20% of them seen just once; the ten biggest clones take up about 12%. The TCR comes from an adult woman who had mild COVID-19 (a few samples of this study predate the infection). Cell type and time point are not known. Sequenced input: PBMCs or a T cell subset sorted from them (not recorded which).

The CDR3 region is CATSAAGSNQPQHF. The CDR3 DNA is TGTGCCACCAGTGCCGCGGGGTCCAATCAGCCCCAGCATTTT. The chain joins TRBV24-1 to TRBJ1-5; D not certain. Trimming cost V 5 bases and J 3 bases, with 10 bases left between them. The CDR3 runs 14 residues. Germline assignment: CDR1 KGHDR and CDR2 SFDVKD.